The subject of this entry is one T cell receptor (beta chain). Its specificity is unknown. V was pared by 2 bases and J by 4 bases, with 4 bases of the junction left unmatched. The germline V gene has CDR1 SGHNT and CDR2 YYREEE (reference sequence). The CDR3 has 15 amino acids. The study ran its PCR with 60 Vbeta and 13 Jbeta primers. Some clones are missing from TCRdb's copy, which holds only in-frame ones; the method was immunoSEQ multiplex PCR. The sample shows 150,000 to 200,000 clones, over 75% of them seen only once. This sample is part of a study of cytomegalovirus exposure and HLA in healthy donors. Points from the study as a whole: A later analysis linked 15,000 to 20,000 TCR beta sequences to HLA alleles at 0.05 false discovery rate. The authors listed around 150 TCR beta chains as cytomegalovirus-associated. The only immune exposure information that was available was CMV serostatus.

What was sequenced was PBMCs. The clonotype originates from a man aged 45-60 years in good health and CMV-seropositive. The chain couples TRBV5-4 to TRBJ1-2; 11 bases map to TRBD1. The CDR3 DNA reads TGTGCCAGCAGCTTAGGGACAGGGGGAGTCTATGGCTACACCTTC. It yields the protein CASSLGTGGVYGYTF.